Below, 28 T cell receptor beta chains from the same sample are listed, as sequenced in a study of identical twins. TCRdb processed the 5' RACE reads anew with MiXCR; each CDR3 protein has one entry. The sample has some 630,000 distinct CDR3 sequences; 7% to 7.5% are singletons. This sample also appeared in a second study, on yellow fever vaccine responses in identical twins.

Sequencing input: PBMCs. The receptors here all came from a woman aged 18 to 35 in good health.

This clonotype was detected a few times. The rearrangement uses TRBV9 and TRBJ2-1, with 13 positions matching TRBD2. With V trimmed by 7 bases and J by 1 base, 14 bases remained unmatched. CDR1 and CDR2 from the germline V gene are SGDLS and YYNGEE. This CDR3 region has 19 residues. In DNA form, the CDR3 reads TGTGCCAGCGGACCGGGACTAGCGGGAACAGAGTCGTCCTACAATGAGCAGTTCTTC. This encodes CASGPGLAGTESSYNEQFF. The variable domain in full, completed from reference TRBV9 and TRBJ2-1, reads DSGVTQTPKHLITATGQRVTLRCSPRSGDLSVYWYQQSLDQGLQFLIQYYNGEERAKGNILERFSAQQFPDLHSELNLSSLELGDSALYFCASGPGLAGTESSYNEQFFGPGTRLTVL.

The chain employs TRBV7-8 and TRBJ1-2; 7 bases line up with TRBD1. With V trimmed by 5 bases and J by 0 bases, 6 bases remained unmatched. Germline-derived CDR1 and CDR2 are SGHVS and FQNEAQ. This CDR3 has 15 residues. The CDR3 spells CASSTRTGANYGYTF. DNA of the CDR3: TGTGCCAGCAGCACGAGGACAGGAGCTAACTATGGCTACACCTTC.

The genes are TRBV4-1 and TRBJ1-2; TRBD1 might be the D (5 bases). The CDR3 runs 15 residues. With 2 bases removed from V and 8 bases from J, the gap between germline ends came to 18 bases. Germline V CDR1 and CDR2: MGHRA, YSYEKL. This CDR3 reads CASSQPPPGLWGYTF. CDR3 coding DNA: TGCGCCAGCAGCCAACCCCCACCGGGACTCTGGGGCTACACCTTC.

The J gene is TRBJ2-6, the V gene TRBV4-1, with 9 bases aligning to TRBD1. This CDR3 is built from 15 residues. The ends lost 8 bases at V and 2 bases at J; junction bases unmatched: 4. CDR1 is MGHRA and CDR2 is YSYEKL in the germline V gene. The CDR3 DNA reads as TGCGCCAGCCGGGACAGGGTGACTGGGGCCAACGTCCTGACTTTC. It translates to CASRDRVTGANVLTF.

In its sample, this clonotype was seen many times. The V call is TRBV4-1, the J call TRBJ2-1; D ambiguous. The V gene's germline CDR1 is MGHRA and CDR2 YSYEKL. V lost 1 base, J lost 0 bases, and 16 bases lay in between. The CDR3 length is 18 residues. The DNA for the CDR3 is TGCGCCAGCAGCCAAGTAGATTTGGGCTTCAGCTCCTACAATGAGCAGTTCTTC. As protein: CASSQVDLGFSSYNEQFF.

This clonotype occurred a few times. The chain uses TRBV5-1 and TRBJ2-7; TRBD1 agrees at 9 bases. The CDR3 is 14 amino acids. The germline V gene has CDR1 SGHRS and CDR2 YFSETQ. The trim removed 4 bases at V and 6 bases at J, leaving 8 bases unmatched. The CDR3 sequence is CASSPITGGGEQYV. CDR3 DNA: TGCGCCAGCAGCCCAATTACAGGGGGCGGCGAGCAGTACGTC.

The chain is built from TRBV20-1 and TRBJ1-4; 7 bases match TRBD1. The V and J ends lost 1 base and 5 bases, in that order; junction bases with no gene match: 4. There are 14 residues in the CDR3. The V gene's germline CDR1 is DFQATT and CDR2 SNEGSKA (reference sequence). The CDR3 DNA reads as TGCAGTGCTAGAGGAGGGGGCCTGAATGAAAAACTGTTTTTT. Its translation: CSARGGGLNEKLFF.

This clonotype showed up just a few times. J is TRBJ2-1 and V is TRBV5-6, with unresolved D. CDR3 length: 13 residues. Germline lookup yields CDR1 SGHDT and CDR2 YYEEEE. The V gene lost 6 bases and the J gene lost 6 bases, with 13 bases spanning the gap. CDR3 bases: TGTGCCAGCACCCCTTACACCGTCAATGAGCAGTTCTTC. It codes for CASTPYTVNEQFF.

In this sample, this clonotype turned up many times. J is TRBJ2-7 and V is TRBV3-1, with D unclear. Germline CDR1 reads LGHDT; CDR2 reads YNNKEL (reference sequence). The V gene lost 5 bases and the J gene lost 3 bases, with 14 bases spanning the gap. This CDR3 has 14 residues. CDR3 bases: TGTGCCAGCAGCGACACAGACGTCAACTACGAGCAGTACTTC. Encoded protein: CASSDTDVNYEQYF.

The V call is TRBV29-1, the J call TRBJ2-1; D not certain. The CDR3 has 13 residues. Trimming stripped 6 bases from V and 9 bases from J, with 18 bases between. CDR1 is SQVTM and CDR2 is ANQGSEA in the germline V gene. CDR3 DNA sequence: TGCAGCGTAAACGGTCGTTGGTCAAGTGAGCAGTTCTTC. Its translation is CSVNGRWSSEQFF.

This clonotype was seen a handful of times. CDR3 residues: CASSQRQGGYTF. CDR3 bases: TGTGCCAGCAGTCAACGCCAGGGCGGCTACACCTTC. The chain links TRBV28 to TRBJ1-2; possibly TRBD1 for D (5 bases). V was trimmed by 5 bases and J by 8 bases, leaving 12 bases between them. CDR1 is MDHEN and CDR2 is SYDVKM in the germline V gene. The CDR3 covers 12 residues.

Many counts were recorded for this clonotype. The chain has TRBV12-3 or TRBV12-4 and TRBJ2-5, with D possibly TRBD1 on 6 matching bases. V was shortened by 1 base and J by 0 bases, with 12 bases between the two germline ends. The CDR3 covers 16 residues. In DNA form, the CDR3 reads TGTGCCAGCAGTTTAGGTCAAGGGGGATACCAAGAGACCCAGTACTTC. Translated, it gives CASSLGQGGYQETQYF.

In nucleotides, the CDR3 is TGTGCCAGCAGCTTCGGTCTAGGAGAAAAACTGTTTTTT. Translation: CASSFGLGEKLFF. The chain joins TRBV7-8 to TRBJ1-4; D is unresolved. CDR3 length equals 13 residues. Per the germline V gene, CDR1 is SGHVS and CDR2 is FQNEAQ. Trimming pared 3 bases from V and 8 bases from J, leaving 10 bases between. Variable domain in full (rest from reference TRBV7-8 and TRBJ1-4): GAGVSQSPRYKVAKRGQDVALRCDPISGHVSLFWYQQALGQGPEFLTYFQNEAQLDKSGLPSDRFFAERPEGSVSTLKIQRTQQEDSAVYLCASSFGLGEKLFFGSGTQLSVL.

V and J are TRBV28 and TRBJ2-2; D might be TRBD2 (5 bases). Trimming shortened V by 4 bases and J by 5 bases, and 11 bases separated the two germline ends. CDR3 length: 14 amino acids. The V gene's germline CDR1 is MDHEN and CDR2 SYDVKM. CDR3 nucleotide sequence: TGTGCCAGCAGTTCGGTCCCGGGGACCGGGGAGCTGTTTTTT. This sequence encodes CASSSVPGTGELFF.

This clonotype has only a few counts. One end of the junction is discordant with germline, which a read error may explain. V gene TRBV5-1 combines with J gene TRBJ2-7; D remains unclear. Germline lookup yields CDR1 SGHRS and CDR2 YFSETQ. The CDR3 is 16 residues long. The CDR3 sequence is CASSLARNTGSDEQYF. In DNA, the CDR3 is TGCGCCAGCAGCTTGGCACGGAATACTGGCTCCGACGAGCAGTACTTC. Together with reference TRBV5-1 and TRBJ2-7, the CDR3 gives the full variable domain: KAGVTQTPRYLIKTRGQQVTLSCSPISGHRSVSWYQQTPGQGLQFLFEYFSETQRNKGNFPGRFSGRQFSNSRSEMNVSTLELGDSALYLCASSLARNTGSDEQYFGPGTRLTVT.

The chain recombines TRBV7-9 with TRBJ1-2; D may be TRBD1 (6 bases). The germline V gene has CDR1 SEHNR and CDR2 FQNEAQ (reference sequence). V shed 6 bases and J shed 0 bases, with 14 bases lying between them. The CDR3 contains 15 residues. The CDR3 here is CASRPDGQPNYGYTF. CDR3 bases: TGTGCCAGCAGACCCGACGGACAGCCTAACTATGGCTACACCTTC.

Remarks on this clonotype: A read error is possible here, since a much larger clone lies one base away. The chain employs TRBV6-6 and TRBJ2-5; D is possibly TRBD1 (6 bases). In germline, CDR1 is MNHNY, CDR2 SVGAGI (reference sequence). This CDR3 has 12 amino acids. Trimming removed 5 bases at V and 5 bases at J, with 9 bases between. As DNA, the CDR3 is TGTGCCAGCAGTACAGGGTGGGAGACCCAGTACTTC. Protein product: CASSTGWETQYF.

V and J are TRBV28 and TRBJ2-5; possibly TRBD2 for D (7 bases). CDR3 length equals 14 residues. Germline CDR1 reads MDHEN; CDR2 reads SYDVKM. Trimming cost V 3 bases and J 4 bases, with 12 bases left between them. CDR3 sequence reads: CASSLGGLGETQYF. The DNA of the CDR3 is TGTGCCAGCAGTTTGGGGGGGCTTGGAGAGACCCAGTACTTC.

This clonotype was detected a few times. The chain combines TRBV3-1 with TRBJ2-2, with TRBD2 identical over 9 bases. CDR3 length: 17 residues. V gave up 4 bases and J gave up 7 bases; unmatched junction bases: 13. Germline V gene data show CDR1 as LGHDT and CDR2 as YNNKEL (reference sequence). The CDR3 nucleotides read TGTGCCAGCAGCCCGTGGGGCATAGCGGGAGTCAGCGGGGAGCTGTTTTTT. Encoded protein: CASSPWGIAGVSGELFF.

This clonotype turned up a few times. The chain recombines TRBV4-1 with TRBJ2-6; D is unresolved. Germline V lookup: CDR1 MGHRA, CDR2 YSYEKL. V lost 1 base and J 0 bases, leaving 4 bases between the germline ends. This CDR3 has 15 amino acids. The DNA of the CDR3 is TGCGCCAGCAGCCAAGGAATCTCTGGGGCCAACGTCCTGACTTTC. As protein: CASSQGISGANVLTF.

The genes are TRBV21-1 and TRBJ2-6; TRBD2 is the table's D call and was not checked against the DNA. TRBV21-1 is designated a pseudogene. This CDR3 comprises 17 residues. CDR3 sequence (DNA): TGTGCCAGCAGCAAAGTTAATAGCGAATCTGGGGCCAACGTCCTGACTTTC. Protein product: CASSKVNSESGANVLTF.

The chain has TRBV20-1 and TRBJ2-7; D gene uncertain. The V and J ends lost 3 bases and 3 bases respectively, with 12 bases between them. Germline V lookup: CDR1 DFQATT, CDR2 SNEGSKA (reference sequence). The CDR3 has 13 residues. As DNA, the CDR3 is TGCAGTGCTAGGGGCGTCAAGAACTACGAGCAGTACTTC. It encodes CSARGVKNYEQYF.

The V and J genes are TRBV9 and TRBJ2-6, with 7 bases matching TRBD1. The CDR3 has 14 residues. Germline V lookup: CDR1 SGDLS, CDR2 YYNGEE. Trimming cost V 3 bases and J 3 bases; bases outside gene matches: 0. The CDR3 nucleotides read TGTGCCAGCAGCGGGACAGGTGGGGCCAACGTCCTGACTTTC. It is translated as CASSGTGGANVLTF.

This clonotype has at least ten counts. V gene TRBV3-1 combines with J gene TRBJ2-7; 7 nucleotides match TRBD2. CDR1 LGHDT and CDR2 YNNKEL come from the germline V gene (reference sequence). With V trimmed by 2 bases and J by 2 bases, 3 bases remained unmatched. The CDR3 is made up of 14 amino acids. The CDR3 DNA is TGTGCCAGCAGCCAAATTGGACTAGCCTACGAGCAGTACTTC. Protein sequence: CASSQIGLAYEQYF.

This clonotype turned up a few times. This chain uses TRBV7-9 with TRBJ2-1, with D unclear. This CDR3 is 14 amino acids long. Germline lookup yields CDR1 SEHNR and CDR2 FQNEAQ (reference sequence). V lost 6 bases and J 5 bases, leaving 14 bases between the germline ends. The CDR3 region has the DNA TGTGCCAGCAGTCGGGCGGAGACGGACAATGAGCAGTTCTTC. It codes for CASSRAETDNEQFF.

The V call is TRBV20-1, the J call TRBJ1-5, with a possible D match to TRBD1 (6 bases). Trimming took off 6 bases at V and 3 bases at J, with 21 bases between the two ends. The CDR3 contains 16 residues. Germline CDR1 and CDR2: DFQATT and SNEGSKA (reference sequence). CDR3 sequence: CSARPAATGPNQPQHF. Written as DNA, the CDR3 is TGCAGTGCCCGCCCGGCGGCCACAGGGCCCAATCAGCCCCAGCATTTT.

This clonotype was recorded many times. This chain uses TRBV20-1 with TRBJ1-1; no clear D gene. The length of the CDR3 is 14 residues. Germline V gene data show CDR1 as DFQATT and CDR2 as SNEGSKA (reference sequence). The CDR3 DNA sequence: TGCACCGTCCGGGCACAGAGCTCGAACACTGAAGCTTTCTTT. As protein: CTVRAQSSNTEAFF.

CDR3 region: CASSLEQTSYNEQFF. In nucleotides, the CDR3 is TGTGCCAGCAGCTTAGAACAAACCTCCTACAATGAGCAGTTCTTC. The chain has TRBV7-8 and TRBJ2-1; D gene unclear. The CDR3 spans 15 residues. V dropped 1 base and J dropped 0 bases, with 7 bases sitting between them. Germline assignment: CDR1 SGHVS and CDR2 FQNEAQ.